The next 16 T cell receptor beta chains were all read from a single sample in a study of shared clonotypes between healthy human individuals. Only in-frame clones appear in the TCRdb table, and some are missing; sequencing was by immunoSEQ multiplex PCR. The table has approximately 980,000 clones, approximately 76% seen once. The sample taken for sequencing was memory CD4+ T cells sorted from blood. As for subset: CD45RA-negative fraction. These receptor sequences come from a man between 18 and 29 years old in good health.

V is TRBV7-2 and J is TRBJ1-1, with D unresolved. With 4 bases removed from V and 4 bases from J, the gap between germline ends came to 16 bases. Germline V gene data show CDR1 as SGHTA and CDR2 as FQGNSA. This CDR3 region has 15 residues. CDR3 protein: CASSSRYGAGTEAFF. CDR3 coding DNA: TGTGCCAGCAGCTCCCGTTATGGAGCGGGCACTGAAGCTTTCTTT.

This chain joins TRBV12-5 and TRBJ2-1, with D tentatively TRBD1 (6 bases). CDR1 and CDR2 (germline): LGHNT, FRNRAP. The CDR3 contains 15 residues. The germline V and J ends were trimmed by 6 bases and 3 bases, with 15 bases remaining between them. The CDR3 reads CASGPPGTIYNEQFF. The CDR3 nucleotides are TGTGCTAGTGGCCCCCCCGGGACAATCTACAATGAGCAGTTCTTC.

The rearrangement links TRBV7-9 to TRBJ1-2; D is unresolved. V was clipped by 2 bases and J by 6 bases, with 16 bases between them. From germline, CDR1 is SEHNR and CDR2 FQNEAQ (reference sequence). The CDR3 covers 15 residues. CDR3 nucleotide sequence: TGTGCCAGCAGCTTATCCAACAGTAATGGCCATGGCTACACCTTC. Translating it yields CASSLSNSNGHGYTF.

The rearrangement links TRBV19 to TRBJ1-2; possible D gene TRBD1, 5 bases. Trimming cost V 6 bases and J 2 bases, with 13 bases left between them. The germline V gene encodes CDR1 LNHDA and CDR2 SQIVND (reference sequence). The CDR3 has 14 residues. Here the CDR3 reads CASRAFGTNYGYTF. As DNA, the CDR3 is TGTGCCAGTAGGGCGTTTGGGACGAACTATGGCTACACCTTC.

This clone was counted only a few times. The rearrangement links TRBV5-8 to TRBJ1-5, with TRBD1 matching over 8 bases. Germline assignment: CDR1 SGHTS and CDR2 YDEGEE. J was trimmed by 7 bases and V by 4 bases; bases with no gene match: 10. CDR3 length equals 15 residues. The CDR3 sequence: CASSPDRVYQQPQHF. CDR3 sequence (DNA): TGTGCCAGCAGCCCGGACAGGGTCTACCAGCAGCCCCAGCATTTT. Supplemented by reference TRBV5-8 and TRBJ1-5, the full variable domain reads EAGVTQSPTHLIKTRGQQATLRCSPISGHTSVYWYQQALGLGLQFLLWYDEGEERNRGNFPPRFSGRQFPNYSSELNVNALELEDSALYLCASSPDRVYQQPQHFGDGTRLSIL.

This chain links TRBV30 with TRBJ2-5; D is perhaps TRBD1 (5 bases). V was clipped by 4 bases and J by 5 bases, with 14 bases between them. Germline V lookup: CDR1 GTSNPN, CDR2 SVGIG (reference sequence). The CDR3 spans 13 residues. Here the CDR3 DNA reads TGTGCCTGGAAGCCCAGGGCTGTGGAGACCCAGTACTTC. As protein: CAWKPRAVETQYF.

The CDR3 protein is CASSHQSRELFF. DNA for the CDR3: TGTGCCAGCAGCCACCAGTCGCGGGAGCTGTTTTTT. The V gene is TRBV7-9, the J gene TRBJ2-2; D remains unclear. In germline, CDR1 is SEHNR, CDR2 FQNEAQ (reference sequence). The CDR3 is made up of 12 amino acids. V lost 5 bases, J lost 9 bases, and 10 bases lay in between.

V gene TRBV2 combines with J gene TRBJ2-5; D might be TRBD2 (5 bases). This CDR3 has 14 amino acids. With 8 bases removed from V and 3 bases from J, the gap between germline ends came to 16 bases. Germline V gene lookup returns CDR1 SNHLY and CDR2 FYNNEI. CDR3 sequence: CASGMGEAEETQYF. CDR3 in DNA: TGTGCCAGCGGGATGGGAGAGGCGGAAGAGACCCAGTACTTC.

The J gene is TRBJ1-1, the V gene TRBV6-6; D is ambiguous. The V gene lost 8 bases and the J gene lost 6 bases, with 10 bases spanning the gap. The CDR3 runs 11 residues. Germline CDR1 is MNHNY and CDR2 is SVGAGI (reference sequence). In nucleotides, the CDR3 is TGTGCCAGCGTAGGTGAGCCTGAAGCTTTCTTT. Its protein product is CASVGEPEAFF.

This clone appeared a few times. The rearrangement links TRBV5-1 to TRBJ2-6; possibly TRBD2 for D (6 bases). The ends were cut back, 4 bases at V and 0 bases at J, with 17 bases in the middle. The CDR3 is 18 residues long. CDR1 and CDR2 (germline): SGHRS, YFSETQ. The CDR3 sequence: CASSRDGGESSGANVLTF. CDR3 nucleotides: TGCGCCAGCAGCCGGGATGGCGGGGAGAGCTCTGGGGCCAACGTCCTGACTTTC.

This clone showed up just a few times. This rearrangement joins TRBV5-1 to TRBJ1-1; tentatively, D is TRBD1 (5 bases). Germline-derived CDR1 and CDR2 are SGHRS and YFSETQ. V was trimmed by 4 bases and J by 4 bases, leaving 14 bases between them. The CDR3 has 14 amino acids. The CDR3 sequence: CASSRGDGGTEAFF. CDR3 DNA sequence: TGCGCCAGCAGCCGAGGGGATGGGGGCACTGAAGCTTTCTTT. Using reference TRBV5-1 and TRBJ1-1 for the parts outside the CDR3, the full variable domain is KAGVTQTPRYLIKTRGQQVTLSCSPISGHRSVSWYQQTPGQGLQFLFEYFSETQRNKGNFPGRFSGRQFSNSRSEMNVSTLELGDSALYLCASSRGDGGTEAFFGQGTRLTVV.

CDR3 bases: TGCAGCGCCCGGAGGCTAGCGGGGGGTCCCACAGATACGCAGTATTTT. Its protein is CSARRLAGGPTDTQYF. The J gene is TRBJ2-3, the V gene TRBV29-1; 11 bases are a match to TRBD2. The CDR3 loop spans 16 amino acids. Trimming cost V 7 bases and J 2 bases; bases outside gene matches: 11. Germline V CDR1 and CDR2: SQVTM, ANQGSEA.

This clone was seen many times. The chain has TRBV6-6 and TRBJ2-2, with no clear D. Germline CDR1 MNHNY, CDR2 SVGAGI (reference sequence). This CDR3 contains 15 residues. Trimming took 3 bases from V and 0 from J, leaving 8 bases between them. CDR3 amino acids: CASSYRSPNTGELFF. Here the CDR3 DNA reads TGTGCCAGCAGTTATCGGTCCCCGAACACCGGGGAGCTGTTTTTT.

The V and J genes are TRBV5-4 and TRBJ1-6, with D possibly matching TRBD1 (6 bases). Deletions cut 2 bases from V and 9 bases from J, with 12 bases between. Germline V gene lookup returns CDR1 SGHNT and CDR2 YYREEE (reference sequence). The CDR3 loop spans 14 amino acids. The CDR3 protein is CASSLQGDGSPLHF. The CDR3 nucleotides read TGTGCCAGCAGCTTACAGGGTGATGGTTCACCCCTCCACTTT. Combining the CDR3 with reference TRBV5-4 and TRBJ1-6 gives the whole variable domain ETGVTQSPTHLIKTRGQQVTLRCSSQSGHNTVSWYQQALGQGPQFIFQYYREEENGRGNFPPRFSGLQFPNYSSELNVNALELDDSALYLCASSLQGDGSPLHFGNGTRLTVT.

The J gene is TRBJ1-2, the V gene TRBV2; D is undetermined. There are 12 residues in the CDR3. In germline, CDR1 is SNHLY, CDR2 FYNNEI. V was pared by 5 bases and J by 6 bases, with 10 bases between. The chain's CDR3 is CASSLNWDGYTF. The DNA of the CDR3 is TGTGCCAGCAGTCTTAACTGGGATGGCTACACCTTC.

The CDR3 region has the DNA TGTGCCAGCAGTGGTTTCGGGACAGCCTATGGCTACACCTTC. Protein product: CASSGFGTAYGYTF. J is TRBJ1-2 and V is TRBV27, with 7 bases identical to TRBD1. The CDR3 is 14 amino acids. V was pared by 5 bases and J by 4 bases, with 7 bases of the junction left unmatched. Germline lookup yields CDR1 MNHEY and CDR2 SMNVEV (reference sequence).